The next 3 T cell receptor beta chains were all read from a single sample in a study of cytomegalovirus exposure and HLA in healthy donors. 13 Jbeta primers and 60 Vbeta primers were used for the PCR. Here immunoSEQ multiplex PCR was the method, and the copy in TCRdb shows in-frame clones only, minus some. Of about 76,000 clones in the sample, roughly four fifths are singletons; the top ten hold around 1.9%. Material: PBMCs. These receptor sequences come from a woman in her twenties or thirties in good health and CMV-seronegative.

The chain has TRBV9 and TRBJ1-4; D is possibly TRBD1 (6 bases). Between the trimmed V and J ends, which lost 4 bases and 12 bases, there was a span of 19 bases. CDR1 and CDR2 from the germline V gene are SGDLS and YYNGEE. This CDR3 contains 14 residues. The CDR3 here is CASSWTVLDGELFF. Here the CDR3 DNA reads TGTGCCAGCAGCTGGACAGTGCTGGATGGGGAACTGTTTTTT.

The table lists this clone with a few counts. CDR3 sequence: CASSLSLWAGTGEGYTF. CDR3 nucleotides: TGTGCCAGCAGTTTATCCCTCTGGGCCGGGACAGGGGAAGGCTACACCTTC. The rearrangement joins TRBV27 to TRBJ1-2; TRBD1 matches at 10 bases. CDR1 and CDR2 from the germline V gene are MNHEY and SMNVEV (reference sequence). The CDR3 is made up of 17 amino acids. Germline trimming cut 0 bases from V and 8 bases from J; bases unmatched to any gene: 12.

The gene calls are TRBV9 and TRBJ2-7; TRBD2 aligns across 8 bases. Germline CDR1 reads SGDLS; CDR2 reads YYNGEE. J was trimmed by 5 bases and V by 2 bases; bases with no gene match: 6. There are 14 residues in the CDR3. This CDR3 reads CASSVSGVRDEQYF. As DNA, the CDR3 is TGTGCCAGCAGCGTTAGCGGGGTTCGGGACGAGCAGTACTTC.